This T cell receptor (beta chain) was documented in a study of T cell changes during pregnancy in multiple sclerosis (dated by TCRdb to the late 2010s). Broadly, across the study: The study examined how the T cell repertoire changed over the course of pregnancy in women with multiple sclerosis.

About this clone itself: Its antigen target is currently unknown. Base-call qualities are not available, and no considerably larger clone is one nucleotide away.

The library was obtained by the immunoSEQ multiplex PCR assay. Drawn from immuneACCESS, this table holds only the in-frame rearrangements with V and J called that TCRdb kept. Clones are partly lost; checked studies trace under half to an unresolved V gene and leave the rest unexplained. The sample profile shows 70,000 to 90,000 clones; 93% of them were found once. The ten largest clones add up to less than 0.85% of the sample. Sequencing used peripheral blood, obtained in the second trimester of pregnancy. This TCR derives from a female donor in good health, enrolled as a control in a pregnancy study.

The CDR3 protein: CASSQEGGPRQPQHF. The bases read TGTGCCAGCAGCCAAGAGGGGGGTCCACGACAGCCCCAGCATTTT. The chain uses TRBV4-2 and TRBJ1-5; TRBD1 is a weak D gene call, 5 bases matching. CDR3 length: 15 amino acids, cysteine to phenylalanine. The read is trimmed to its CDR3 DNA, 45 bases read in frame from base 1. Reading the germline V gene gives CDR1 LGHNA and CDR2 YNFKEQ. V drops 0 bases and J drops 7 bases, leaving 13 bases in between.